This is a list of T cell receptor beta chains from one sample in a study of T-cell memory formation after mild COVID-19. TCRdb reprocessed the 5' RACE reads with MiXCR, giving one entry per CDR3 protein. The table has around 210,000 distinct CDR3 sequences, over 7.5% seen once; the top ten hold about 3.8%. The sample comprised PBMCs or a T cell subset sorted from them (not recorded which). The origin of the receptors is a man aged 18 to 30 who had mild COVID-19 (a few samples of this study predate the infection). Cell type and time point are not known. Both conserved end residues are part of each CDR3. The D gene is left open where the match is weak. The size entry is marked missing in some rows and otherwise reads once, few, many or a size class.

v_call: TRBV5-6
j_call: TRBJ2-5
d_call: TRBD1
clone_size: NA
cdr3_nt: TGTGCCAGCAGCTACTGGAGGGACAGGGGACGAGGAGGGGAGACCCAGTACTTC
cdr3_aa: CASSYWRDRGRGGETQYF

v_call: TRBV4-1
j_call: TRBJ2-4
d_call: TRBD1
clone_size: few
cdr3_nt: TGCGCCAGCAGCCGCCAAGGACAGGGGGCCAAAGCCAAAAACATTCAGTACTTC
cdr3_aa: CASSRQGQGAKAKNIQYF

v_call: TRBV6-2/TRBV6-3
j_call: TRBJ1-2
d_call: TRBD1
clone_size: NA
cdr3_nt: TGTGCCAGCAGATTTGGGACAGGGACCTATGGCTACACCTTC
cdr3_aa: CASRFGTGTYGYTF

v_call: TRBV24-1
j_call: TRBJ2-2
d_call: NA
clone_size: NA
cdr3_nt: TGTGCCACCAGTGATTCAGGGGCGCCGGCCGGGGAGCTGTTTTTT
cdr3_aa: CATSDSGAPAGELFF

v_call: TRBV10-3
j_call: TRBJ1-6
d_call: TRBD1
clone_size: few
cdr3_nt: TGTGCCACGTCCGACAGGGGGGGTTCTACCCTCCACTTT
cdr3_aa: CATSDRGGSTLHF

v_call: TRBV5-1
j_call: TRBJ2-5
d_call: NA
clone_size: few
cdr3_nt: TGCGCCAGCAGCTTTGGCAGGAAGGAGACCCAGTACTTC
cdr3_aa: CASSFGRKETQYF

v_call: TRBV5-4
j_call: TRBJ2-5
d_call: TRBD2
clone_size: few
cdr3_nt: TGTGCCAGCAGCTCCAGGACTAGCGGGGAAGAGACCCAGTACTTC
cdr3_aa: CASSSRTSGEETQYF

v_call: TRBV6-2/TRBV6-3
j_call: TRBJ1-5
d_call: NA
clone_size: NA
cdr3_nt: TGTGCCAGCAGTTACGACCGAAATCAGCCCCAGCATTTT
cdr3_aa: CASSYDRNQPQHF

v_call: TRBV12-3/TRBV12-4
j_call: TRBJ2-3
d_call: NA
clone_size: few
cdr3_nt: TGTGCCAGCAGTTCCCCAGGGACCAGTAGCCCAGATACGCAGTATTTT
cdr3_aa: CASSSPGTSSPDTQYF

v_call: TRBV5-1
j_call: TRBJ1-1
d_call: NA
clone_size: few
cdr3_nt: TGCGCCAGCAGCTTCACAGGGACCCCTGAAGCTTTCTTT
cdr3_aa: CASSFTGTPEAFF

v_call: TRBV5-6
j_call: TRBJ1-2
d_call: NA
clone_size: many
cdr3_nt: TGTGCCAGCAGCCCTTCTGGACTCTATGGCTACACCTTC
cdr3_aa: CASSPSGLYGYTF

v_call: TRBV2
j_call: TRBJ2-7
d_call: NA
clone_size: NA
cdr3_nt: TGTGCCAGCAGTGGGGACCGGCGGAAAGAGCAGTACTTC
cdr3_aa: CASSGDRRKEQYF

v_call: TRBV20-1
j_call: TRBJ1-4
d_call: TRBD1
clone_size: many
cdr3_nt: TGCAGTGCTGGGACAGGAGGAGACGAAAAACTGTTTTTT
cdr3_aa: CSAGTGGDEKLFF

v_call: TRBV6-5
j_call: TRBJ2-3
d_call: TRBD1
clone_size: NA
cdr3_nt: TGTGCCAGCAGTTACTCGAAGAATTTCAGGGGGAATTTGTTAGATACGCAGTATTTT
cdr3_aa: CASSYSKNFRGNLLDTQYF

v_call: TRBV6-5
j_call: TRBJ2-1
d_call: NA
clone_size: many
cdr3_nt: TGTGCCAGCAGTCTCAGGCCCTACAATGAGCAGTTCTTC
cdr3_aa: CASSLRPYNEQFF

v_call: TRBV2
j_call: TRBJ2-1
d_call: TRBD2
clone_size: NA
cdr3_nt: TGTGCCAGTACTAAGCGACTAGCGGGGGGCATTAATTCGCAGTTCTTC
cdr3_aa: CASTKRLAGGINSQFF

v_call: TRBV20-1
j_call: TRBJ2-7
d_call: TRBD1
clone_size: NA
cdr3_nt: TGCAGTGCGGACAGGGGTTCCCACGAGCAGTACTTC
cdr3_aa: CSADRGSHEQYF

v_call: TRBV3-1
j_call: TRBJ2-5
d_call: TRBD1
clone_size: NA
cdr3_nt: TGTGCCAGCAGCCCCCACGGACAGGCGATTGACATAGAGACCCAGTACTTC
cdr3_aa: CASSPHGQAIDIETQYF

v_call: TRBV15
j_call: TRBJ1-2
d_call: TRBD1
clone_size: few
cdr3_nt: TGTGCCACCAGCAGCCGCAGGGGGCCGAATGGCTACACCTTC
cdr3_aa: CATSSRRGPNGYTF

v_call: TRBV6-5
j_call: TRBJ2-1
d_call: TRBD1
clone_size: NA
cdr3_nt: TGTGCCAGCAGTCCGGGACAGGGGGTCAATGAGCAGTTCTTC
cdr3_aa: CASSPGQGVNEQFF

v_call: TRBV7-3
j_call: TRBJ2-7
d_call: NA
clone_size: few
cdr3_nt: TGTGCCAGCAGCTTAAATGGCGGGGACATTTACGAGCAGTACTTC
cdr3_aa: CASSLNGGDIYEQYF

v_call: TRBV24-1
j_call: TRBJ1-2
d_call: NA
clone_size: few
cdr3_nt: TGTGCCACCAGTGATACGACAGGCTTGGGCTACACCTTC
cdr3_aa: CATSDTTGLGYTF

v_call: TRBV12-3/TRBV12-4
j_call: TRBJ1-1
d_call: TRBD1
clone_size: many
cdr3_nt: TGTGCCAGCAGTCGGACAGGGGACACTGAAGCTTTCTTT
cdr3_aa: CASSRTGDTEAFF

v_call: TRBV7-2
j_call: TRBJ2-3
d_call: NA
clone_size: many
cdr3_nt: TGTGCCAGCAGCTTAGGGCAGGTCCACACAGATACGCAGTATTTT
cdr3_aa: CASSLGQVHTDTQYF

v_call: TRBV20-1
j_call: TRBJ2-3
d_call: NA
clone_size: many
cdr3_nt: TGCAGTGCCCCGACCAGGCCGGGACTCGGCGGAGATACGCAGTATTTT
cdr3_aa: CSAPTRPGLGGDTQYF

v_call: TRBV7-2
j_call: TRBJ2-1
d_call: TRBD2
clone_size: many
cdr3_nt: TGTGCCAGCAGCTTAGCGATTTTGGCGGGGGGGCTCTTTTTTGAGCAGTTCTTC
cdr3_aa: CASSLAILAGGLFFEQFF

v_call: TRBV24-1
j_call: TRBJ1-1
d_call: NA
clone_size: NA
cdr3_nt: TGTGCCACCCCGCTACCCGGAACGAACACTGAAGCTTTCTTT
cdr3_aa: CATPLPGTNTEAFF

v_call: TRBV7-7
j_call: TRBJ2-3
d_call: NA
clone_size: NA
cdr3_nt: TGTGCTAGCAGCTTAGGGGCTAACCACTTCACAGATACGCAGTATTTT
cdr3_aa: CASSLGANHFTDTQYF

v_call: TRBV7-6
j_call: TRBJ1-4
d_call: TRBD1
clone_size: many
cdr3_nt: TGTGCCAGCAGCTTCCGACAGGGCTTGCATGAAAAACTGTTTTTT
cdr3_aa: CASSFRQGLHEKLFF

v_call: TRBV5-1
j_call: TRBJ1-4
d_call: NA
clone_size: NA
cdr3_nt: TGCGCCGGCACCGGAGGGGAAGACGAAAAACTGTTTTTT
cdr3_aa: CAGTGGEDEKLFF

v_call: TRBV4-2
j_call: TRBJ1-5
d_call: NA
clone_size: many
cdr3_nt: TGTGCCAGCAGCAGGGCGAGCAATCAGCCCCAGCATTTT
cdr3_aa: CASSRASNQPQHF

v_call: TRBV20-1
j_call: TRBJ1-6
d_call: NA
clone_size: few
cdr3_nt: TGCAGTGCTAGAGTTGGGCATTATAATTCACCCCTCCACTTT
cdr3_aa: CSARVGHYNSPLHF